The next 32 T cell receptor beta chains were all read from a single sample in a study of beta chain features in type 1 diabetes listed by TCRdb under 2018. The library relied on the immunoSEQ multiplex PCR assay. All of the isolated RNA was reverse transcribed with the High Capacity cDNA Reverse Transcription Kit, so expressed TCRB transcripts were sequenced. TCRdb holds this immuneACCESS table with in-frame rearrangements only. Some clones are missing; in checked studies, unresolved V genes explain under half, and the rest has no known cause. The table for this sample lists tens of thousands of clones; around three fifths of them were counted only once. Of the sample, 2.2% is held by the ten largest clones. Material for sequencing was Tregs from blood. In light of the paper, this sample's cell subset or site label describes: regulatory CD4+ T cells. All receptors derive from a woman between 18 and 29 years old in good health.

The genes are TRBV7-9 and TRBJ2-3, with 8 bases fitting TRBD2. CDR1 and CDR2 (germline): SEHNR, FQNEAQ (reference sequence). V shed 1 base, J shed 5 bases, and the junction held 11 bases outside the gene matches. CDR3 length: 17 residues. CDR3 protein: CASSLGSAGGPGDTQYF. CDR3 DNA sequence: TGTGCCAGCAGCTTAGGGTCGGCGGGGGGCCCGGGAGATACGCAGTATTTT.

The chain uses TRBV14 and TRBJ1-2, with 8 bases lining up with TRBD1. CDR3 length: 15 amino acids. Trimming took 4 bases from V and 5 from J; bases not matched to a gene: 9. Germline-derived CDR1 and CDR2 are SGHDN and FVKESK. The CDR3 coding sequence is TGTGCCAGCAGCCTCACCGGGACAGGCCCTTATGGCTACACCTTC. This encodes CASSLTGTGPYGYTF. Filled out from reference TRBV14 and TRBJ1-2, the complete variable domain reads EAGVTQFPSHSVIEKGQTVTLRCDPISGHDNLYWYRRVMGKEIKFLLHFVKESKQDESGMPNNRFLAERTGGTYSTLKVQPAELEDSGVYFCASSLTGTGPYGYTFGSGTRLTVV.

V gene TRBV6-5 combines with J gene TRBJ1-4; D is undetermined. The CDR3 sequence is 15 residues long. The V gene's germline CDR1 is MNHEY and CDR2 SVGAGI. Trimming removed 2 bases from V and 7 bases from J, with 14 bases in between. The CDR3 sequence is CASSYLGTVGEKLFF. The CDR3 nucleotides are TGTGCCAGCAGTTACCTCGGTACGGTTGGTGAAAAACTGTTTTTT.

This clone was seen a few times. This chain links TRBV5-5 with TRBJ2-1, with D possibly being TRBD2 (5 bases). The germline V and J ends were trimmed by 4 bases and 3 bases, with 8 bases remaining between them. Germline CDR1 SGHKS, CDR2 YYEKEE (reference sequence). The length of the CDR3 is 13 residues. CDR3 loop: CASSPGIYNEQFF. In nucleotides, the CDR3 is TGTGCCAGCAGCCCCGGGATCTACAATGAGCAGTTCTTC.

The chain has TRBV7-2 and TRBJ1-2; 8 positions agree with TRBD1. There are 15 residues in the CDR3. V lost 5 bases, J lost 2 bases, and 7 bases stayed unmatched. Germline V gene data show CDR1 as SGHTA and CDR2 as FQGNSA. The DNA of the CDR3 is TGTGCCAGCAGCCTGAGACAGGGGCGAAACTATGGCTACACCTTC. This gives the protein CASSLRQGRNYGYTF.

CDR3 amino acids: CASSSLGANVLTF. CDR3 nucleotides: TGTGCCAGCAGCTCTCTCGGGGCCAACGTCCTGACTTTC. J is TRBJ2-6 and V is TRBV7-9; D remains unclear. This CDR3 contains 13 residues. Germline V CDR1 and CDR2: SEHNR, FQNEAQ (reference sequence). The V end lost 4 bases, the J end lost 4 bases, and 5 bases lay between the germline ends.

The chain links TRBV6-6 to TRBJ1-3; 9 bases are shared with TRBD1. There are 14 residues in the CDR3. V shed 6 bases, J shed 2 bases, and the junction held 2 bases outside the gene matches. Germline V CDR1 and CDR2: MNHNY, SVGAGI (reference sequence). This CDR3 is CASRGTGTGNTIYF. In DNA, the CDR3 is TGTGCCAGCAGGGGGACAGGGACTGGAAACACCATATATTTT.

The CDR3 DNA reads TGTGCCGCCACGGGGGGGCTGGGGAGGACCGAAGGTCGAGCAGATACGCAGTATTTT. It yields the protein CAATGGLGRTEGRADTQYF. This chain joins TRBV9 and TRBJ2-3; TRBD2 aligns across 8 bases. Looked up from germline, CDR1 is SGDLS and CDR2 is YYNGEE. CDR3 length: 19 amino acids. With 10 bases clipped from V and 4 bases from J, the junction kept 26 bases outside the gene matches.

This clone was seen a few times. The rearrangement joins TRBV11-2 to TRBJ2-1; D is ambiguous. V was shortened by 5 bases and J by 0 bases, with 8 bases between the two germline ends. The CDR3 has 14 amino acids. In germline, CDR1 is SGHAT, CDR2 FQNNGV. CDR3 residues: CASSPLSSYNEQFF. The CDR3 DNA is TGTGCCAGCAGCCCGCTGAGCTCCTACAATGAGCAGTTCTTC.

The rearrangement joins TRBV6-5 to TRBJ1-1; D not certain. The CDR3 has 13 amino acids. CDR1 MNHEY and CDR2 SVGAGI come from the germline V gene. V shed 7 bases and J shed 3 bases, with 12 bases lying between them. The CDR3 is CASTPTDYTEAFF. The CDR3 DNA follows: TGTGCCAGCACCCCGACGGACTACACTGAAGCTTTCTTT.

The CDR3 bases are TGTGCCAGCAGAAATAGACTATCAAACACAGATACGCAGTATTTT. It codes for CASRNRLSNTDTQYF. The chain uses TRBV2 and TRBJ2-3, with D perhaps matching TRBD2 (5 bases). V was clipped by 6 bases and J by 2 bases, with 15 bases between them. The CDR3 has 15 residues. CDR1 and CDR2 (germline): SNHLY, FYNNEI.

V gene TRBV5-4 combines with J gene TRBJ1-4; a possible D gene is TRBD1 (6 bases). Trimming removed 2 bases from V and 1 base from J, with 6 bases in between. From germline, CDR1 is SGHNT and CDR2 YYREEE (reference sequence). The CDR3 length is 14 residues. The CDR3 coding sequence is TGTGCCAGCAGCTTACAGGGAACTAATGAAAAACTGTTTTTT. This translates into CASSLQGTNEKLFF.

This clone has just a few counts. This chain joins TRBV10-3 and TRBJ2-7; 8 bases are shared with TRBD2. Germline V lookup: CDR1 ENHRY, CDR2 SYGVKD. Trimming removed 5 bases from V and 2 bases from J; junction bases left unmatched: 8. This CDR3 region has 15 residues. The DNA of the CDR3 is TGTGCCATCAGTCCTGCTGGCGGGGGGACCTACGAGCAGTACTTC. This sequence encodes CAISPAGGGTYEQYF.

This clone was seen only once. V is TRBV7-2 and J is TRBJ2-2; 10 bases agree with TRBD2. J was trimmed by 5 bases and V by 6 bases; bases with no gene match: 9. Germline V gene data show CDR1 as SGHTA and CDR2 as FQGNSA. The CDR3 length is 16 residues. CDR3 sequence reads: CASRPIAGGMTGELFF. The CDR3 DNA sequence: TGTGCCAGCAGGCCAATAGCGGGGGGAATGACCGGGGAGCTGTTTTTT.

CDR3 region: CASSFTGLDYGYTF. The CDR3, as DNA: TGTGCCAGCAGCTTTACAGGGTTGGACTATGGCTACACCTTC. The V call is TRBV7-2, the J call TRBJ1-2; maybe TRBD1 (6 bases). The V and J ends lost 3 bases and 3 bases respectively, with 11 bases between them. Germline V CDR1 and CDR2: SGHTA, FQGNSA. The CDR3 sequence is 14 residues long.

This chain connects TRBV19 to TRBJ2-6, with 9 bases that match TRBD1. Trimming at V came to 4 bases and at J to 3 bases, leaving 13 bases not matched to a gene. The CDR3 extends over 19 amino acids. CDR1 is LNHDA and CDR2 is SQIVND in the germline V gene (reference sequence). CDR3 coding DNA: TGTGCCAGTAGTACCTACTCGTGGGACAGGGCAGGTGGGGCCAACGTCCTGACTTTC. This encodes CASSTYSWDRAGGANVLTF. The full variable domain, rest sourced from reference TRBV19 and TRBJ2-6, is DGGITQSPKYLFRKEGQNVTLSCEQNLNHDAMYWYRQDPGQGLRLIYYSQIVNDFQKGDIAEGYSVSREKKESFPLTVTSAQKNPTAFYLCASSTYSWDRAGGANVLTFGAGSRLTVL.

The chain has TRBV28 and TRBJ1-6, with 8 nucleotides matching TRBD1. J gave up 9 bases and V 4 bases, and 14 bases lay outside the gene matches. The CDR3 sequence is 17 residues long. The germline V gene encodes CDR1 MDHEN and CDR2 SYDVKM. This CDR3 reads CASSSLSAGGAGSPLHF. CDR3 coding DNA: TGTGCCAGCAGTTCCCTCTCGGCAGGGGGCGCGGGTTCACCCCTCCACTTT.

The rearrangement uses TRBV7-8 and TRBJ2-7; 7 bases are a match to TRBD1. The J segment lost 0 bases and the V segment lost 5 bases, leaving 19 bases of the junction unmatched. The germline V gene encodes CDR1 SGHVS and CDR2 FQNEAQ. This CDR3 spans 19 amino acids. The CDR3 loop reads CASSISRDSVVLSSYEQYF. Written as DNA, the CDR3 is TGTGCCAGCAGCATAAGCCGGGACAGCGTCGTTCTCAGCTCCTACGAGCAGTACTTC.

The chain has TRBV6-1 and TRBJ2-7, with a possible D match to TRBD1 (6 bases). CDR1 is MNHNS and CDR2 is SASEGT in the germline V gene. This CDR3 has 12 amino acids. V lost 4 bases and J 12 bases, leaving 16 bases between the germline ends. The CDR3 nucleotides read TGTGCCAGCAGTGTGGACCTTAGGGGGTGGTACTTC. Translated, it gives CASSVDLRGWYF.

This clone was picked up a small number of times. The DNA for the CDR3 is TGTGCCGGGCAGGAACCCGCGACTGAAGCTTTCTTT. Translation: CAGQEPATEAFF. J is TRBJ1-1 and V is TRBV2, with unresolved D. Germline V lookup: CDR1 SNHLY, CDR2 FYNNEI. The CDR3 is 12 amino acids. The ends were cut back, 11 bases at V and 5 bases at J, with 15 bases in the middle.

The chain has TRBV29-1 and TRBJ1-3; D ambiguous. The CDR3 length is 12 residues. The germline gives CDR1 SQVTM, CDR2 ANQGSEA. V lost 7 bases and J lost 3, with 10 bases in between. The CDR3 DNA sequence: TGCAGCGCCCGAACAGATGGAAACACCATATATTTT. Translated: CSARTDGNTIYF. The full variable domain, with the rest looked up from reference TRBV29-1 and TRBJ1-3, is SAVISQKPSRDICQRGTSLTIQCQVDSQVTMMFWYRQQPGQSLTLIATANQGSEATYESGFVIDKFPISRPNLTFSTLTVSNMSPEDSSIYLCSARTDGNTIYFGEGSWLTVV.

The J gene is TRBJ1-2, the V gene TRBV7-9; D perhaps matches TRBD1 (5 bases). There are 15 residues in the CDR3. V was pared by 0 bases and J by 4 bases, with 12 bases between. Looked up from germline, CDR1 is SEHNR and CDR2 is FQNEAQ (reference sequence). CDR3 residues: CASSLASGGSYGYTF. The CDR3 DNA reads TGTGCCAGCAGCTTAGCTTCCGGGGGAAGCTATGGCTACACCTTC.

The rearrangement links TRBV5-6 to TRBJ2-1; TRBD1 aligns across 8 bases. Germline loops: CDR1 SGHDT, CDR2 YYEEEE. CDR3 length equals 15 residues. The junction had 10 bases not matched to a gene; V was cut back by 4 bases and J by 7 bases. Here the CDR3 DNA reads TGTGCCAGCAGCGGTGCAGGGGGCTCCCAGAATGAGCAGTTCTTC. Protein product: CASSGAGGSQNEQFF.

The chain uses TRBV10-3 and TRBJ2-1, with D perhaps matching TRBD1 (5 bases). The germline V gene has CDR1 ENHRY and CDR2 SYGVKD. This CDR3 comprises 14 residues. Deletions cut 3 bases from V and 9 bases from J, with 15 bases between. Written as DNA, the CDR3 is TGTGCCATCAGTGACGACAAGGGGAAGTCTGAGCAGTTCTTC. Protein product: CAISDDKGKSEQFF.

This clone was observed a few times. The V and J genes are TRBV7-2 and TRBJ2-5; 11 bases are a match to TRBD2. CDR1 is SGHTA, CDR2 FQGNSA, per germline. V shed 3 bases, J shed 5 bases, and the junction held 8 bases outside the gene matches. The CDR3 length is 16 residues. Written as DNA, the CDR3 is TGTGCCAGCAGCTTCAACCCGACTAGCGGGGCGGAGACCCAGTACTTC. It yields the protein CASSFNPTSGAETQYF.

In this sample, this clone turned up a few times. V is TRBV4-1 and J is TRBJ2-3, with TRBD2 matching 8 bases. CDR3 length equals 16 residues. From germline, CDR1 is MGHRA and CDR2 YSYEKL. After removal of 1 base from V and 6 bases from J, the junction contained 9 bases not matched to a gene. In DNA, the CDR3 is TGCGCCAGCAGCCAAGTAGTAGGACTAGCTGCCGATACGCAGTATTTT. Translating it yields CASSQVVGLAADTQYF.

This clone has only a few counts. The chain combines TRBV7-9 with TRBJ1-4; maybe TRBD1 (6 bases). Germline V gives CDR1 SEHNR, CDR2 FQNEAQ (reference sequence). This CDR3 comprises 14 residues. Trimming pared 1 base from V and 8 bases from J, leaving 11 bases between. CDR3 bases: TGTGCCAGCAGCTTAGTAGGGACAACAGAAAAACTGTTTTTT. Residues: CASSLVGTTEKLFF.

This chain uses TRBV29-1 with TRBJ1-1, with TRBD1 matching over 7 bases. The germline CDR1 and CDR2 sequences are SQVTM and ANQGSEA. J gave up 2 bases and V 7 bases, and 1 base lay outside the gene matches. The CDR3 is made up of 11 amino acids. DNA of the CDR3: TGCAGCGGACAGGGTAACACTGAAGCTTTCTTT. Its protein product is CSGQGNTEAFF.

By share, this clone counts as medium-sized (0.01 to 0.1%). The chain has TRBV19 and TRBJ2-1; 11 nucleotides line up with TRBD2. Germline loops: CDR1 LNHDA, CDR2 SQIVND (reference sequence). The CDR3 covers 18 residues. The V gene end was trimmed by 6 bases and the J gene end by 5 bases; junction bases not matched to a gene: 15. The chain's CDR3 is CASSPPPGASGRNNEQFF. The DNA of the CDR3 is TGTGCCAGTAGCCCACCCCCCGGGGCTAGCGGGAGGAACAATGAGCAGTTCTTC.

The rearrangement links TRBV5-1 to TRBJ2-1, with D possibly TRBD1 on 6 matching bases. Germline-derived CDR1 and CDR2 are SGHRS and YFSETQ. V lost 9 bases, J lost 8 bases, and 18 bases lay in between. The CDR3 consists of 13 residues. The CDR3 DNA is TGCGCCACCCAGGGGACCCCTCTGGATGAGCAGTTCTTC. Its translation: CATQGTPLDEQFF.

The chain has TRBV5-1 and TRBJ2-5; 7 bases map to TRBD1. Germline values: CDR1 SGHRS, CDR2 YFSETQ. The J segment lost 1 base and the V segment lost 3 bases, leaving 3 bases of the junction unmatched. This CDR3 contains 14 residues. The CDR3 spells CASSSGQTQETQYF. The CDR3 DNA sequence: TGCGCCAGCAGCTCGGGACAGACCCAAGAGACCCAGTACTTC.

This chain connects TRBV9 to TRBJ1-4; D gene uncertain. V dropped 0 bases and J dropped 0 bases, with 6 bases sitting between them. The CDR3 spans 15 residues. From germline, CDR1 is SGDLS and CDR2 YYNGEE. DNA for the CDR3: TGTGCCAGCAGCGTAGGACACTCAACTAATGAAAAACTGTTTTTT. Translating it yields CASSVGHSTNEKLFF.